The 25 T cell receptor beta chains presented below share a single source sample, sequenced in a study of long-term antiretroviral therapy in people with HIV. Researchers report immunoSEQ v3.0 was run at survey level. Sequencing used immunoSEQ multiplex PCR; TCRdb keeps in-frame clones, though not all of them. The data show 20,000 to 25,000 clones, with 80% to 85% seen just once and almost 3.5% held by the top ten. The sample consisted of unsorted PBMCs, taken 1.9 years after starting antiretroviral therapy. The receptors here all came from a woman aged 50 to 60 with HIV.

The CDR3 sequence: CASSQPGTDRTEAFF. In DNA, the CDR3 is TGCGCCAGCAGCCAACCCGGGACAGACAGGACTGAAGCTTTCTTT. The gene calls are TRBV4-3 and TRBJ1-1; 7 bases map to TRBD1. Germline V gives CDR1 LGHNA, CDR2 YSLEER. With V trimmed by 2 bases and J by 5 bases, 8 bases remained unmatched. The length of the CDR3 is 15 residues.

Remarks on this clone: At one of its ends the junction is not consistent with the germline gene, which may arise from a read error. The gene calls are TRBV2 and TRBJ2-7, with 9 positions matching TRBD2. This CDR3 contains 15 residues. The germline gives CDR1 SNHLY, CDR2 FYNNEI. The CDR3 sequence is CASREGRTSVYEQYF. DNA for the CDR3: TGTGCCAGCCGTGAGGGAAGGACTAGCGTCTACGAGCAGTACTTC.

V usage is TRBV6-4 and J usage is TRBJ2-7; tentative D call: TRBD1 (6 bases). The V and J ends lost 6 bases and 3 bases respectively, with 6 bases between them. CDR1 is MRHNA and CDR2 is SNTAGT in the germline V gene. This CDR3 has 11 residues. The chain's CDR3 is CASRDSYEQYF. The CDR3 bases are TGTGCCAGCAGGGACAGCTACGAGCAGTACTTC.

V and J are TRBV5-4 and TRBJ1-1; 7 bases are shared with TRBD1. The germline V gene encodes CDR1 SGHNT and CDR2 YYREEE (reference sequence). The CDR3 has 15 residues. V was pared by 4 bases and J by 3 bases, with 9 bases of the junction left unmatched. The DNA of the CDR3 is TGTGCCAGCAGCCCTTTCACAGGGGACGACACTGAAGCTTTCTTT. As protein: CASSPFTGDDTEAFF.

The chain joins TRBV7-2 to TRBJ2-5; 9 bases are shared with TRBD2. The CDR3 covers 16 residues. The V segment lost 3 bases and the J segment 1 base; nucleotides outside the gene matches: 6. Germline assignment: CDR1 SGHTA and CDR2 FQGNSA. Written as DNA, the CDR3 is TGTGCCAGCAGCTTGAAAGTACTAGCGGGCCAAGAGACCCAGTACTTC. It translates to CASSLKVLAGQETQYF.

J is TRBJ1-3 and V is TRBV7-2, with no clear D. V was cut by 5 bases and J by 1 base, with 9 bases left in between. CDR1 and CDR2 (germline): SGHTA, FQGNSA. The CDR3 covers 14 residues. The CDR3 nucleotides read TGTGCCAGCAGCCCCCCGCGGTCTGGAAACACCATATATTTT. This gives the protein CASSPPRSGNTIYF.

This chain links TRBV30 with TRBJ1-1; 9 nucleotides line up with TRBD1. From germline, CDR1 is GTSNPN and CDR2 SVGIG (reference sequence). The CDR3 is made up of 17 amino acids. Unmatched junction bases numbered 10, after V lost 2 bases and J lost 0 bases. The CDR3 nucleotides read TGTGCCTGGAGTCCAGGACAGGGGAAAACTTTGAACACTGAAGCTTTCTTT. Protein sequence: CAWSPGQGKTLNTEAFF.

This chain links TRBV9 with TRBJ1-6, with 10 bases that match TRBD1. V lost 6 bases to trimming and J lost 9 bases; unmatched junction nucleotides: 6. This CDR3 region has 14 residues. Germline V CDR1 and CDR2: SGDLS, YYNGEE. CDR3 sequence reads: CASNPTGGSSPLHF. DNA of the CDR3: TGTGCCAGCAACCCGACAGGGGGCAGTTCACCCCTCCACTTT.

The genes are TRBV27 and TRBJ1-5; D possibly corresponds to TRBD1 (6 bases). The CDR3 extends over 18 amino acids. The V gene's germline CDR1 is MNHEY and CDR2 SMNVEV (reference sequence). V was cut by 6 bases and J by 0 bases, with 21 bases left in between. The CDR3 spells CASSQRGPLQGSNQPQHF. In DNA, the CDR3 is TGTGCCAGCAGCCAAAGGGGCCCCTTACAGGGTAGCAATCAGCCCCAGCATTTT.

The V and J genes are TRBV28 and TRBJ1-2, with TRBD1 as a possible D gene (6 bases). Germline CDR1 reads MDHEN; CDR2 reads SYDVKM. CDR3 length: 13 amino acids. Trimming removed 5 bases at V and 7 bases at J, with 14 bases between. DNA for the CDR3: TGTGCCAGCAGTCAGGGGAGTAATAGTGGCTACACCTTC. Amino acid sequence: CASSQGSNSGYTF.

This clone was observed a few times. CDR3 in DNA: TGTGCCAGCAGCTTATGGGCTAGCGGGGGGGCCTACGAGCAGTACTTC. Translating it yields CASSLWASGGAYEQYF. The genes are TRBV13 and TRBJ2-7, with TRBD2 identical over 12 bases. Germline CDR1 and CDR2: PRHDT and FYEKMQ (reference sequence). The CDR3 loop spans 16 amino acids. Unmatched junction bases numbered 4, after V lost 2 bases and J lost 2 bases.

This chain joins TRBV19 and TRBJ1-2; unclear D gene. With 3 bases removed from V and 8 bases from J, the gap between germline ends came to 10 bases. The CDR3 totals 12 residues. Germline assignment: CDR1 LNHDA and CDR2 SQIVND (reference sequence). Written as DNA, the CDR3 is TGTGCCAGTAGTATCAACCTTGAAGGCTACACCTTC. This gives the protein CASSINLEGYTF.

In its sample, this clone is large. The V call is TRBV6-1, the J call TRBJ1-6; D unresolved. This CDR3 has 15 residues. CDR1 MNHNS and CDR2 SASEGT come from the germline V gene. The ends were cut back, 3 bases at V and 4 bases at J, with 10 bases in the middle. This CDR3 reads CASSDAVSYNSPLHF. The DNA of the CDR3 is TGTGCCAGCAGTGATGCAGTTTCTTATAATTCACCCCTCCACTTT.

As DNA, the CDR3 is TGTGCCAGCAGGTCTGACTTTAGCTCCTACAATGAGCAGTTCTTC. Protein: CASRSDFSSYNEQFF. The rearrangement uses TRBV6-5 and TRBJ2-1, with D uncertain. V was clipped by 6 bases and J by 0 bases, with 12 bases between them. Germline V CDR1 and CDR2: MNHEY, SVGAGI. CDR3 size: 15 residues.

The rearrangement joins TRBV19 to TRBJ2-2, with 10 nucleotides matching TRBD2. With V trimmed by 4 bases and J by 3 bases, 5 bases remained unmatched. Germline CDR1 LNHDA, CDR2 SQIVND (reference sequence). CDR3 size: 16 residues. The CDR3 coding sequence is TGTGCCAGTAGTAAGGAGCGGGGGGGGGACACCGGGGAGCTGTTTTTT. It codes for CASSKERGGDTGELFF.

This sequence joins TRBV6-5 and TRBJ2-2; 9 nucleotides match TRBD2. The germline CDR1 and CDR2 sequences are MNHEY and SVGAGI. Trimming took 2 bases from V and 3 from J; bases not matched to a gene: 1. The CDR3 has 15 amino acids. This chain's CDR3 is CASSYSGGHTGELFF. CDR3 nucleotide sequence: TGTGCCAGCAGTTACAGCGGGGGGCACACCGGGGAGCTGTTTTTT.

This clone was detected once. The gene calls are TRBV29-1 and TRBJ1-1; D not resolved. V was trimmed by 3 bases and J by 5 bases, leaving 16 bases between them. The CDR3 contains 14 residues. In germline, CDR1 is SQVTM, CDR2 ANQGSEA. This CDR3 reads CSVDGRGRMTEAFF. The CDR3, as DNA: TGCAGCGTTGACGGGAGAGGCAGGATGACTGAAGCTTTCTTT.

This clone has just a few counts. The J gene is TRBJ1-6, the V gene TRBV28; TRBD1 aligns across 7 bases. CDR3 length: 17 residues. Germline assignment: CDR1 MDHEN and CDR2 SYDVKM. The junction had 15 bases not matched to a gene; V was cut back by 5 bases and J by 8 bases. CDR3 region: CASSLPITGVRDSPLHF. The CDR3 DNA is TGTGCCAGCAGTCTTCCCATTACAGGGGTGAGAGATTCACCCCTCCACTTT.

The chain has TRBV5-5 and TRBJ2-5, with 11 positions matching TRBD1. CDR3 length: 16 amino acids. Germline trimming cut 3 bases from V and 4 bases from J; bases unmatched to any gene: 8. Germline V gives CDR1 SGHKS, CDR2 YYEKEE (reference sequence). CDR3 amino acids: CASSSRTGGERETQYF. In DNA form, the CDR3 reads TGTGCCAGCAGCTCCCGGACAGGGGGCGAAAGAGAGACCCAGTACTTC. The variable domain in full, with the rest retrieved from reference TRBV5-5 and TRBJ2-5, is DAGVTQSPTHLIKTRGQQVTLRCSPISGHKSVSWYQQVLGQGPQFIFQYYEKEERGRGNFPDRFSARQFPNYSSELNVNALLLGDSALYLCASSSRTGGERETQYFGPGTRLLVL.

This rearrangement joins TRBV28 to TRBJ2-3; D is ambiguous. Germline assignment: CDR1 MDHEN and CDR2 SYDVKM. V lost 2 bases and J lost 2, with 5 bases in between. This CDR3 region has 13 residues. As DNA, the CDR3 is TGTGCCAGCAGTTTAGGGGTCACAGATACGCAGTATTTT. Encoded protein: CASSLGVTDTQYF. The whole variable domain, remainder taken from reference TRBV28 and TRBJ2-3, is DVKVTQSSRYLVKRTGEKVFLECVQDMDHENMFWYRQDPGLGLRLIYFSYDVKMKEKGDIPEGYSVSREKKERFSLILESASTNQTSMYLCASSLGVTDTQYFGPGTRLTVL.

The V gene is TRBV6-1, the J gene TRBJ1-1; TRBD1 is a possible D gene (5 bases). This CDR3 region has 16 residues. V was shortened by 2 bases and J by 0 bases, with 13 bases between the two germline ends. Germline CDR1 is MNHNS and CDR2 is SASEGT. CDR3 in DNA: TGTGCCAGCAGTGAACATGGTAGGGGCCTGAACACTGAAGCTTTCTTT. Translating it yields CASSEHGRGLNTEAFF.

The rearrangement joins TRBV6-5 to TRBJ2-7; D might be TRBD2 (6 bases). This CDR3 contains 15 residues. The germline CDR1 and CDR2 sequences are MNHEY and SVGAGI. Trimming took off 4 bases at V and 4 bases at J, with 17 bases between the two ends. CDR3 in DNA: TGTGCCAGCAGTTTAGTAGCTGGGGGGTGGTACGAGCAGTACTTC. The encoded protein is CASSLVAGGWYEQYF.

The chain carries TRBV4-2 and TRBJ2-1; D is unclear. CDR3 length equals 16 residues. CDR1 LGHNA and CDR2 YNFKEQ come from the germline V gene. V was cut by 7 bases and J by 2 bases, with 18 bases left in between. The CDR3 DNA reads TGTGCCAGCACCTTGACCCGAATGGCGACCTACAATGAGCAGTTCTTC. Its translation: CASTLTRMATYNEQFF.

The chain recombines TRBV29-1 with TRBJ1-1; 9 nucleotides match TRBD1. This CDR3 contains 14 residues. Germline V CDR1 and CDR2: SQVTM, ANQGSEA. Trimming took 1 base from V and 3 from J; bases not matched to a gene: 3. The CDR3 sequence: CSVEAQGAHTEAFF. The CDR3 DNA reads TGCAGCGTTGAAGCACAGGGGGCGCACACTGAAGCTTTCTTT.

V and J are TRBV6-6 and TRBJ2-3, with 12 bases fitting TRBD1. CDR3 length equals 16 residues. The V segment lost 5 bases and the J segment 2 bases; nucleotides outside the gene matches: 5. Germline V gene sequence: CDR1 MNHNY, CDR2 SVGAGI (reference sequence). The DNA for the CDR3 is TGTGCCAGCAGTGGGGACAGGGGGCTCTCCACAGATACGCAGTATTTT. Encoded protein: CASSGDRGLSTDTQYF.